Shown below are 9 T cell receptor beta chains from a single sample sequenced in a study of T cell responses to AZD1222 COVID-19 vaccine. The data were produced by immunoSEQ multiplex PCR, yet TCRdb's version contains in-frame clones alone and is incomplete. The table includes under 95,000 clones, roughly nine tenths detected once. The starting material was peripheral blood, obtained on day 0 of AZD1222 vaccination. These receptors were taken from an adult in good health.

The chain couples TRBV13 to TRBJ2-5; D is possibly TRBD1 (6 bases). CDR3 length equals 19 residues. V was shortened by 4 bases and J by 2 bases, with 26 bases between the two germline ends. CDR1 and CDR2 (germline): PRHDT, FYEKMQ (reference sequence). Here the CDR3 reads CASSSRLQGYGGLQETQYF. CDR3 DNA sequence: TGTGCCAGCAGCTCGAGACTTCAGGGATATGGGGGCCTACAAGAGACCCAGTACTTC.

This clone occurred a few times. The gene calls are TRBV11-2 and TRBJ2-5, with 7 bases that match TRBD2. The CDR3 length is 13 residues. V lost 5 bases, J lost 3 bases, and 3 bases stayed unmatched. Germline loops: CDR1 SGHAT, CDR2 FQNNGV. The CDR3 DNA is TGTGCCAGCAGCCTCACTAGCGAAGAGACCCAGTACTTC. It translates to CASSLTSEETQYF.

The V call is TRBV5-6, the J call TRBJ2-7; the match to TRBD1 covers 8 bases. CDR3 length equals 15 residues. J gave up 2 bases and V 4 bases, and 8 bases lay outside the gene matches. Germline CDR1 reads SGHDT; CDR2 reads YYEEEE. CDR3 in DNA: TGTGCCAGCAGCCTACAGGGGGAGAACCCCTACGAGCAGTACTTC. Protein: CASSLQGENPYEQYF.

The chain combines TRBV18 with TRBJ1-4; D might be TRBD1 (5 bases). The CDR3 is made up of 20 amino acids. Trimming stripped 3 bases from V and 0 bases from J, with 23 bases between. Germline V gene sequence: CDR1 KGHSH, CDR2 LQKENI. The CDR3: CASSPQPQRLGTSTNEKLFF. CDR3 DNA sequence: TGTGCCAGCTCACCCCAACCTCAGCGGTTAGGGACCTCAACTAATGAAAAACTGTTTTTT.

The gene calls are TRBV13 and TRBJ1-2; no reliable D call. CDR3 length equals 13 residues. V lost 2 bases, J lost 9 bases, and 13 bases lay in between. The germline V gene encodes CDR1 PRHDT and CDR2 FYEKMQ (reference sequence). The CDR3 region has the DNA TGTGCCAGCAGCTTATTCATCAGCCCTAGCTACACCTTC. Its translation: CASSLFISPSYTF.

The J gene is TRBJ1-1, the V gene TRBV6-5, with D perhaps matching TRBD1 (5 bases). The germline gives CDR1 MNHEY, CDR2 SVGAGI. The germline V and J ends were trimmed by 0 bases and 4 bases, with 15 bases remaining between them. The CDR3 extends over 16 amino acids. The CDR3 is CASSYSLGEAGTEAFF. The DNA of the CDR3 is TGTGCCAGCAGTTACTCGTTGGGGGAGGCCGGCACTGAAGCTTTCTTT.

The CDR3 DNA reads as TGCGCCAGCAGCCAAGTCGAGGGGGCTAATGAAAAACTGTTTTTT. Residues: CASSQVEGANEKLFF. V is TRBV4-1 and J is TRBJ1-4; D possibly corresponds to TRBD1 (6 bases). Germline V gives CDR1 MGHRA, CDR2 YSYEKL. The CDR3 is made up of 15 amino acids. The V end lost 1 base, the J end lost 3 bases, and 9 bases lay between the germline ends.

The rearrangement joins TRBV6-5 to TRBJ2-7; 7 nucleotides line up with TRBD1. The junction had 7 bases not matched to a gene; V was cut back by 5 bases and J by 3 bases. The V gene's germline CDR1 is MNHEY and CDR2 SVGAGI. The CDR3 spans 14 residues. DNA of the CDR3: TGTGCCAGCAGTAGAAGGGGGACAGTCTACGAGCAGTACTTC. It specifies CASSRRGTVYEQYF.

The rearrangement uses TRBV9 and TRBJ2-1, with D possibly matching TRBD2 (5 bases). The V and J ends lost 3 bases and 4 bases respectively, with 14 bases between them. The germline V gene has CDR1 SGDLS and CDR2 YYNGEE. CDR3 length: 15 residues. The DNA for the CDR3 is TGTGCCAGCAGCGAGGACCCGAGGGAGTACAATGAGCAGTTCTTC. Translation: CASSEDPREYNEQFF.